These 17 T cell receptor beta chains were all obtained from the same sample, sequenced in a study of cytomegalovirus exposure and HLA in healthy donors. Amplification used 60 Vbeta primers and 13 Jbeta primers. The repertoire was sequenced with immunoSEQ multiplex PCR; TCRdb's copy has only in-frame clones and lacks some. The sample consists of under 200,000 clones, around 68% of them appearing once. Source material: PBMCs. Source of these receptors: a girl aged 10 to 17 in good health and CMV-seronegative.

The J gene is TRBJ1-2, the V gene TRBV7-9, with D possibly being TRBD1 (5 bases). Trimming removed 5 bases at V and 6 bases at J, with 19 bases between. Germline CDR1 is SEHNR and CDR2 is FQNEAQ (reference sequence). The CDR3 has 15 amino acids. CDR3 protein: CASSPRAREEDGYTF. CDR3 coding DNA: TGTGCCAGCAGCCCCCGAGCCAGGGAGGAGGATGGCTACACCTTC. The complete variable domain, with remaining parts taken from reference TRBV7-9 and TRBJ1-2, reads DTGVSQNPRHKITKRGQNVTFRCDPISEHNRLYWYRQTLGQGPEFLTYFQNEAQLEKSRLLSDRFSAERPKGSFSTLEIQRTEQGDSAMYLCASSPRAREEDGYTFGSGTRLTVV.

The rearrangement joins TRBV14 to TRBJ2-7; 8 bases fit TRBD2. The V and J ends lost 0 bases and 7 bases, in that order; junction bases with no gene match: 11. The CDR3 has 16 amino acids. Looked up from germline, CDR1 is SGHDN and CDR2 is FVKESK. The CDR3 DNA reads as TGTGCCAGCAGCCAAGATCCGGCGGGGGGTCTAAAGGAGCAGTACTTC. The encoded protein is CASSQDPAGGLKEQYF.

This clone has more than one count but fewer than ten. V is TRBV19 and J is TRBJ1-2, with D maybe TRBD1 (5 bases). The CDR3 covers 15 residues. V lost 3 bases and J 6 bases, leaving 17 bases between the germline ends. CDR1 and CDR2 from the germline V gene are LNHDA and SQIVND (reference sequence). CDR3 nucleotide sequence: TGTGCCAGTAGTATTCTCCAGGAGGGGAGAGATGGCTACACCTTC. Protein product: CASSILQEGRDGYTF.

The chain employs TRBV4-1 and TRBJ1-5; weak D call: TRBD1 (5 bases). Trimming removed 0 bases from V and 2 bases from J, with 8 bases in between. The CDR3 consists of 15 residues. Germline lookup yields CDR1 MGHRA and CDR2 YSYEKL. The CDR3 loop is CASSQEKQGNQPQHF. For the CDR3, the DNA is TGCGCCAGCAGCCAAGAGAAACAGGGCAATCAGCCCCAGCATTTT.

The V and J genes are TRBV7-9 and TRBJ2-5, with D maybe TRBD1 (6 bases). This CDR3 contains 14 residues. The ends were cut back, 4 bases at V and 5 bases at J, with 14 bases in the middle. Germline V gene lookup returns CDR1 SEHNR and CDR2 FQNEAQ (reference sequence). CDR3 nucleotide sequence: TGTGCCAGCAGCTCACAGGGTCATGAGGAGACCCAGTACTTC. Amino acid sequence: CASSSQGHEETQYF.

The chain employs TRBV29-1 and TRBJ1-2, with D perhaps matching TRBD1 (5 bases). Between the trimmed V and J ends, which lost 6 bases and 0 bases, there was a span of 11 bases. Germline CDR1 is SQVTM and CDR2 is ANQGSEA. This CDR3 spans 13 amino acids. Here the CDR3 DNA reads TGCAGCGTCCCGACAGTCGCTAACTATGGCTACACCTTC. Encoded protein: CSVPTVANYGYTF.

CDR3 in amino acids: CASSLSGLNSYEQYF. In DNA, the CDR3 is TGTGCCAGCAGTCTAAGCGGGTTAAACTCCTACGAGCAGTACTTC. The chain couples TRBV27 to TRBJ2-7; tentatively, D is TRBD2 (6 bases). CDR1 MNHEY and CDR2 SMNVEV come from the germline V gene (reference sequence). The CDR3 is 15 amino acids. With 5 bases removed from V and 0 bases from J, the gap between germline ends came to 14 bases.

This chain joins TRBV7-9 and TRBJ2-3; 7 nucleotides line up with TRBD2. V gave up 5 bases and J gave up 4 bases; unmatched junction bases: 9. This CDR3 has 15 residues. Germline loops: CDR1 SEHNR, CDR2 FQNEAQ (reference sequence). The CDR3 here is CASSGDLGGADTQYF. The CDR3 region has the DNA TGTGCCAGCAGCGGGGACCTGGGAGGGGCAGATACGCAGTATTTT.

About this clone itself: A far bigger clonotype differs at one base, so this is likely a read error. The chain joins TRBV27 to TRBJ1-1; D unresolved. Germline-derived CDR1 and CDR2 are MNHEY and SMNVEV (reference sequence). The CDR3 loop spans 11 amino acids. Trimming took 8 bases from V and 1 from J, leaving 5 bases between them. The CDR3 is CASGRNTEAFF. The CDR3 coding sequence is TGTGCCAGCGGGAGGAACACTGAAGCTTTCTTT.

This clone was counted a few times. This chain uses TRBV14 with TRBJ1-6; 10 bases map to TRBD1. Germline loops: CDR1 SGHDN, CDR2 FVKESK. J lost 10 bases, V lost 3 bases, and 9 bases had no gene match. The CDR3 extends over 16 amino acids. Written as DNA, the CDR3 is TGTGCCAGCAGCCAGCGACATGGGACAGGGGTCTCACCCCTCCACTTT. Its protein is CASSQRHGTGVSPLHF.

The V call is TRBV11-1, the J call TRBJ1-3; perhaps TRBD1 as D (5 bases). This CDR3 spans 14 amino acids. Germline V CDR1 and CDR2: SGHAT, FQDESV (reference sequence). The V end was cut by 6 bases, the J end by 4 bases, with 13 bases between. The CDR3 DNA follows: TGTGCCAGCAGACCTACAGGATCAGGAAACACCATATATTTT. It specifies CASRPTGSGNTIYF.

The chain carries TRBV15 and TRBJ2-7; D perhaps matches TRBD2 (6 bases). Trimming removed 0 bases from V and 6 bases from J, with 18 bases in between. Germline V gene sequence: CDR1 LNHNV, CDR2 YYDKDF (reference sequence). The CDR3 spans 16 residues. The DNA for the CDR3 is TGTGCCACCAGCAGAGAGGCGGGACCGGGGCGGCTCGAGCAGTACTTC. Amino acids: CATSREAGPGRLEQYF.

The rearrangement uses TRBV6-5 and TRBJ1-1; D is possibly TRBD1 (5 bases). The CDR3 runs to 14 residues. The V gene lost 5 bases and the J gene lost 1 base, with 11 bases spanning the gap. Germline V gene sequence: CDR1 MNHEY, CDR2 SVGAGI. CDR3 in DNA: TGTGCCAGCAGTGCGAACGGGGGGAACACTGAAGCTTTCTTT. Its translation is CASSANGGNTEAFF.

The chain couples TRBV30 to TRBJ2-1, with 10 nucleotides matching TRBD1. V was pared by 0 bases and J by 9 bases, with 5 bases of the junction left unmatched. The V gene's germline CDR1 is GTSNPN and CDR2 SVGIG (reference sequence). CDR3 length equals 14 residues. CDR3 sequence (DNA): TGTGCCTGGAGTGTGGGGACAGGGGTTCTTGAGCAGTTCTTC. Protein product: CAWSVGTGVLEQFF.

The genes are TRBV29-1 and TRBJ1-1; TRBD1 matches at 8 bases. Trimming at V came to 6 bases and at J to 7 bases, leaving 7 bases not matched to a gene. The germline CDR1 and CDR2 sequences are SQVTM and ANQGSEA. This CDR3 comprises 12 residues. CDR3 in amino acids: CSVRTGRREAFF. The CDR3 DNA reads as TGCAGCGTCCGGACAGGGAGGCGTGAAGCTTTCTTT.

The J gene is TRBJ1-2, the V gene TRBV10-2; 8 nucleotides agree with TRBD1. In germline, CDR1 is WSHSY, CDR2 SAAADI. This CDR3 region has 15 residues. The trim removed 2 bases at V and 4 bases at J, leaving 6 bases unmatched. The CDR3 region has the DNA TGCGCCAGCAGTGAGGGACAGGGAGGGATCTATGGCTACACCTTC. It encodes CASSEGQGGIYGYTF.

The rearrangement uses TRBV5-4 and TRBJ2-7; 7 nucleotides match TRBD1. V lost 4 bases to trimming and J lost 0 bases; unmatched junction nucleotides: 10. Germline values: CDR1 SGHNT, CDR2 YYREEE (reference sequence). The CDR3 spans 16 residues. The CDR3 spells CASSTYRDSYSYEQYF. CDR3 coding DNA: TGTGCCAGCAGCACCTACCGGGACAGTTACTCCTACGAGCAGTACTTC.